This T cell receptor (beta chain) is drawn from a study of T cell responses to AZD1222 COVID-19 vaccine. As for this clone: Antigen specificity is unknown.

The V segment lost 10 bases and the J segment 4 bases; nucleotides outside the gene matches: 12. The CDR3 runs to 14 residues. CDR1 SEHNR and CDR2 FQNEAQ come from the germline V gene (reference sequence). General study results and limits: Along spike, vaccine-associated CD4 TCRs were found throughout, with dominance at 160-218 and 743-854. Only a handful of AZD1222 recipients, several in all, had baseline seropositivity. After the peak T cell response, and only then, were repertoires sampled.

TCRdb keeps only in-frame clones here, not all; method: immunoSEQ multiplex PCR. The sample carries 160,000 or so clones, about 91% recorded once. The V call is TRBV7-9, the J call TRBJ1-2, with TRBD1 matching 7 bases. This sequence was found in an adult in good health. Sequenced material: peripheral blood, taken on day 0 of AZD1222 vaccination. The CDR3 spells CAIGYRGSLYGYTF. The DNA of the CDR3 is TGTGCCATCGGCTACAGGGGTTCCCTCTATGGCTACACCTTC.